What follows are 27 T cell receptor beta chains derived from one specimen sequenced in a study of blood T cell repertoires in COVID-19. Some clones are missing from TCRdb's copy, which holds only in-frame ones; the method was immunoSEQ multiplex PCR. The table lists more than 15,000 clones, 70% to 90% of them singletons. Input material: peripheral blood. The source of these receptors is a human donor with active COVID-19. The donor label of this sample is uncertain.

J is TRBJ1-4 and V is TRBV6-5; a weak D match, TRBD1 (5 bases). The V gene's germline CDR1 is MNHEY and CDR2 SVGAGI. This CDR3 spans 14 amino acids. Trimming shortened V by 6 bases and J by 8 bases, and 16 bases separated the two germline ends. The CDR3, as DNA: TGTGCCAGCAGCCGGGCGGGGGGAGACGAAAAACTGTTTTTT. Protein product: CASSRAGGDEKLFF.

The chain has TRBV11-1 and TRBJ2-1; D perhaps matches TRBD1 (6 bases). The germline CDR1 and CDR2 sequences are SGHAT and FQDESV (reference sequence). The CDR3 totals 14 residues. The V and J ends lost 1 base and 4 bases respectively, with 8 bases between them. The CDR3 sequence is CASSLGTAYNEQFF. CDR3 coding DNA: TGTGCCAGCAGCTTAGGGACAGCATACAATGAGCAGTTCTTC.

The rearrangement links TRBV5-4 to TRBJ2-1; 9 bases are shared with TRBD2. The CDR3 has 17 residues. Germline CDR1 reads SGHNT; CDR2 reads YYREEE (reference sequence). Trimming removed 0 bases from V and 10 bases from J; junction bases left unmatched: 14. This chain's CDR3 is CASSLGLLRGRAREQFF. CDR3 bases: TGTGCCAGCAGCTTGGGTTTGCTACGCGGGAGGGCTCGGGAGCAGTTCTTC.

The chain has TRBV2 and TRBJ1-2, with a possible D match to TRBD1 (6 bases). The V and J ends lost 6 bases and 1 base respectively, with 12 bases between them. The germline gives CDR1 SNHLY, CDR2 FYNNEI. The CDR3 has 14 amino acids. The chain's CDR3 is CASRGAARNYGYTF. In DNA form, the CDR3 reads TGTGCCAGCAGGGGGGCGGCACGTAACTATGGCTACACCTTC.

The chain recombines TRBV28 with TRBJ2-7, with D uncertain. V gave up 3 bases and J gave up 2 bases, with 8 bases separating them. Germline CDR1 MDHEN, CDR2 SYDVKM. This CDR3 comprises 13 residues. DNA of the CDR3: TGTGCCAGCAGTTTGCCATACACCTACGAGCAGTACTTC. This translates into CASSLPYTYEQYF.

Comments on this clone: Mismatch with germline at one junction end may stem from a read error. This chain uses TRBV7-7 with TRBJ2-5, with TRBD1 as a possible D gene (5 bases). CDR3 length: 14 residues. Germline V lookup: CDR1 SSHAT, CDR2 FNYEAQ (reference sequence). The CDR3 nucleotides are TGTGCTAGCAGCTCGCCGGCCCAGGGAGAGACCCAGTACTTC. Amino acid sequence: CASSSPAQGETQYF.

The rearrangement uses TRBV5-4 and TRBJ2-1; 15 positions match TRBD2. The CDR3 has 18 residues. The V gene's germline CDR1 is SGHNT and CDR2 YYREEE (reference sequence). With 4 bases clipped from V and 8 bases from J, the junction kept 13 bases outside the gene matches. CDR3 nucleotides: TGTGCCAGCAGCCCCGGACTAGCGGGAGGGCCAGCGACGGATGAGCAGTTCTTC. Translating it yields CASSPGLAGGPATDEQFF.

This clone was seen only once. The V call is TRBV6-5, the J call TRBJ2-5, with 7 nucleotides matching TRBD2. V shed 10 bases and J 4 bases; nucleotides not matched to a gene: 9. This CDR3 contains 13 residues. The germline CDR1 and CDR2 sequences are MNHEY and SVGAGI. In nucleotides, the CDR3 is TGTGCCACACAAGGGACTATGGGAGAGACCCAGTACTTC. It translates to CATQGTMGETQYF.

There are a few counts of this clone. A read error may account for a junction end that differs from germline. This chain joins TRBV7-7 and TRBJ2-2, with D unclear. CDR1 and CDR2 from the germline V gene are SSHAT and FNYEAQ (reference sequence). There are 16 residues in the CDR3. In DNA form, the CDR3 reads TGTGCTAGCAGCTTAGGAAGGCAGGTGAACACCGGGGAGCTGTTTTTT. Its translation is CASSLGRQVNTGELFF.

The chain couples TRBV13 to TRBJ2-1; 7 nucleotides align to TRBD2. CDR3 length equals 13 residues. The V and J ends lost 5 bases and 7 bases, in that order; junction bases with no gene match: 5. In germline, CDR1 is PRHDT, CDR2 FYEKMQ (reference sequence). This CDR3 is CASSLTGGNEQFF. CDR3 sequence (DNA): TGTGCCAGCAGCCTAACGGGGGGAAATGAGCAGTTCTTC.

The CDR3 nucleotides are TGTGCCAGCAGCGAGAACAGGGTCAGGGATACGCAGTATTTT. Protein: CASSENRVRDTQYF. The V gene is TRBV11-3, the J gene TRBJ2-3, with D perhaps TRBD1 (6 bases). The V and J ends lost 5 bases and 6 bases respectively, with 15 bases between them. CDR1 and CDR2 from the germline V gene are SGHNT and YENEEA. The CDR3 spans 14 residues.

V gene TRBV3-1 (or the pseudogene TRBV3-2) combines with J gene TRBJ2-5, with D perhaps matching TRBD1 (6 bases). Germline V gene sequence: CDR1 LGHDT, CDR2 YNNKEL (reference sequence). Trimming took off 8 bases at V and 5 bases at J, with 24 bases between the two ends. The CDR3 has 16 amino acids. This chain's CDR3 is CASSRTGTSQVETQYF. Here the CDR3 DNA reads TGTGCCAGCTCTCGTACCGGGACATCCCAAGTGGAGACCCAGTACTTC.

This clone turned up a few times. CDR3: CASSFPKGDEKLFF. The CDR3, as DNA: TGTGCCAGCAGCTTCCCAAAGGGGGATGAAAAACTGTTTTTT. The genes are TRBV5-4 and TRBJ1-4, with a weak D call TRBD1 (6 bases). The CDR3 loop spans 14 amino acids. Germline V gene data show CDR1 as SGHNT and CDR2 as YYREEE (reference sequence). Trimming left V 2 bases short and J 6 bases short, with 11 bases between.

The chain is built from TRBV30 and TRBJ1-2, with D perhaps TRBD1 (6 bases). The germline V gene encodes CDR1 GTSNPN and CDR2 SVGIG (reference sequence). CDR3 length: 16 residues. V lost 0 bases to trimming and J lost 0 bases, with 14 bases between them. The CDR3 nucleotides read TGTGCCTGGAGTGTTGGCAGGACAGAGACTAACTATGGCTACACCTTC. Protein: CAWSVGRTETNYGYTF.

CDR3 protein: CATTGDTDTQYF. The CDR3 region has the DNA TGTGCCACCACAGGTGACACAGATACGCAGTATTTT. The rearrangement joins TRBV10-3 to TRBJ2-3; D may be TRBD1 (5 bases). V was clipped by 10 bases and J by 2 bases, with 10 bases between them. Looked up from germline, CDR1 is ENHRY and CDR2 is SYGVKD. The CDR3 contains 12 residues.

The chain is built from TRBV3-1 (or the pseudogene TRBV3-2) and TRBJ2-5; a weak D match, TRBD2 (5 bases). CDR3 length: 13 residues. The germline V gene has CDR1 LGHDT and CDR2 YNNKEL (reference sequence). V lost 1 base and J lost 5, with 8 bases in between. CDR3 in amino acids: CASSQAERETQYF. CDR3 nucleotides: TGTGCCAGCAGCCAAGCGGAGCGGGAGACCCAGTACTTC.

This clone appeared a single time. The genes are TRBV5-8 and TRBJ2-1, with D tentatively TRBD2 (6 bases). The germline V gene encodes CDR1 SGHTS and CDR2 YDEGEE. CDR3 length: 16 amino acids. Trimming shortened V by 0 bases and J by 2 bases, and 12 bases separated the two germline ends. The CDR3, as DNA: TGTGCCAGCAGCTTGGGGGGACTGGGAACCTACAATGAGCAGTTCTTC. Protein: CASSLGGLGTYNEQFF. Filled out from reference TRBV5-8 and TRBJ2-1, the complete variable domain reads EAGVTQSPTHLIKTRGQQATLRCSPISGHTSVYWYQQALGLGLQFLLWYDEGEERNRGNFPPRFSGRQFPNYSSELNVNALELEDSALYLCASSLGGLGTYNEQFFGPGTRLTVL.

The gene calls are TRBV5-1 and TRBJ2-2; 11 bases align to TRBD2. The CDR3 covers 17 residues. The J segment lost 4 bases and the V segment lost 0 bases, leaving 5 bases of the junction unmatched. Germline V gene data show CDR1 as SGHRS and CDR2 as YFSETQ. In DNA form, the CDR3 reads TGCGCCAGCAGCTTGGCGTCTAGCGGGGGGAGCACCGGGGAGCTGTTTTTT. It translates to CASSLASSGGSTGELFF.

The chain has TRBV19 and TRBJ2-5; possibly TRBD1 for D (5 bases). The CDR3 covers 16 residues. The ends were cut back, 3 bases at V and 3 bases at J, with 17 bases in the middle. Per germline, CDR1 LNHDA and CDR2 SQIVND (reference sequence). This chain's CDR3 is CASSMNGAGPKETQYF. Here the CDR3 DNA reads TGTGCCAGTAGTATGAATGGGGCAGGGCCCAAAGAGACCCAGTACTTC.

The chain links TRBV7-6 to TRBJ1-2, with D tentatively TRBD1 (5 bases). Germline assignment: CDR1 SGHVS and CDR2 FNYEAQ. The CDR3 is made up of 15 amino acids. V was clipped by 5 bases and J by 2 bases, with 15 bases between them. As DNA, the CDR3 is TGTGCCAGCAGCCTGGGGGGGGGTCCCAACTATGGCTACACCTTC. It yields the protein CASSLGGGPNYGYTF.

This clone appeared a single time. The genes are TRBV9 and TRBJ2-1; possibly TRBD2 for D (5 bases). Germline CDR1 and CDR2: SGDLS and YYNGEE. CDR3 length: 16 residues. V gave up 7 bases and J gave up 0 bases, with 17 bases separating them. The chain's CDR3 is CASGWTPPSSYNEQFF. Written as DNA, the CDR3 is TGTGCCAGCGGCTGGACTCCCCCAAGCTCCTACAATGAGCAGTTCTTC.

CDR3 in amino acids: CASSPSGLAGVSTDTQYF. CDR3 nucleotides: TGTGCCAGCAGTCCCTCGGGACTAGCGGGGGTTAGCACAGATACGCAGTATTTT. V is TRBV27 and J is TRBJ2-3, with 14 bases identical to TRBD2. Germline V gives CDR1 MNHEY, CDR2 SMNVEV (reference sequence). There are 18 residues in the CDR3. With 5 bases clipped from V and 0 bases from J, the junction kept 7 bases outside the gene matches.

The CDR3 loop is CAISEPQGSGYTF. CDR3 sequence (DNA): TGTGCCATCAGTGAGCCCCAGGGCTCCGGCTACACCTTC. The V gene is TRBV10-3, the J gene TRBJ1-2; TRBD1 is a possible D gene (5 bases). This CDR3 is 13 amino acids long. Per the germline V gene, CDR1 is ENHRY and CDR2 is SYGVKD. V was shortened by 2 bases and J by 8 bases, with 12 bases between the two germline ends.

This chain connects TRBV19 to TRBJ1-1; 9 bases are shared with TRBD1. This CDR3 spans 14 amino acids. The germline gives CDR1 LNHDA, CDR2 SQIVND (reference sequence). Trimming took 6 bases from V and 0 from J; bases not matched to a gene: 2. The CDR3 loop reads CASRGQGLNTEAFF. The CDR3 DNA is TGTGCCAGTAGAGGACAGGGGTTGAACACTGAAGCTTTCTTT.

V usage is TRBV6-5 and J usage is TRBJ1-1; D might be TRBD1 (6 bases). Germline assignment: CDR1 MNHEY and CDR2 SVGAGI. V was clipped by 8 bases and J by 0 bases, with 10 bases between them. This CDR3 has 13 amino acids. The CDR3 loop is CASDGQLNTEAFF. As DNA, the CDR3 is TGTGCCAGCGACGGACAGCTGAACACTGAAGCTTTCTTT.

In nucleotides, the CDR3 is TGCGCCAGCAACCAGGTAAGTCACGGGGAGCTGTTTTTT. The encoded protein is CASNQVSHGELFF. The chain combines TRBV23-1 with TRBJ2-2; no clear D. TRBV23-1 is assigned to the ORF class and has an uncertain function. The CDR3 sequence is 13 residues long. V was cut by 7 bases and J by 7 bases, with 13 bases left in between.

The rearrangement uses TRBV10-3 and TRBJ1-1; 8 bases are shared with TRBD1. The trim removed 0 bases at V and 4 bases at J, leaving 4 bases unmatched. Germline-derived CDR1 and CDR2 are ENHRY and SYGVKD. This CDR3 spans 15 amino acids. The CDR3 bases are TGTGCCATCAGTGAGTCGACAGGGGAGGGCACTGAAGCTTTCTTT. It translates to CAISESTGEGTEAFF.